This is a list of T cell receptor beta chains from one sample in a study of blood T cells in healthy people across ages. A single record per CDR3 protein comes from TCRdb applying MiXCR to the 5' RACE reads. Among 850,000 to 1,000,000 distinct CDR3 sequences listed, about 48% were seen once. Sequenced input: blood. The source of these receptors is a man aged 25 to 45 in good health. The CDR3 runs from the conserved cysteine through the conserved F or W. Fields, in order: CDR3 protein, CDR3 DNA, clone size, V gene, D gene, J gene. A D gene is named only where the DNA matches it firmly. The listing skips clone size in some rows; elsewhere it reads once, few, many or a size class.

CDR3: CASSLGTGVDNEQFF; DNA: TGTGCCAGCAGTTTAGGGACAGGGGTAGACAATGAGCAGTTCTTC; size: few; V: TRBV27; D: TRBD1; J: TRBJ2-1
CDR3: CASSSGTAGSYNEQFF; DNA: TGCGCCAGCAGCTCCGGGACAGCTGGCTCCTACAATGAGCAGTTCTTC; size: NA; V: TRBV5-1; D: TRBD1; J: TRBJ2-1
CDR3: CASSVSGWETQYF; DNA: TGTGCCAGCAGTGTTTCAGGGTGGGAGACCCAGTACTTC; size: once; V: TRBV27; D: NA; J: TRBJ2-5
CDR3: CSAGTGSLSSGANVLTF; DNA: TGCAGTGCGGGGACAGGTTCTCTCTCCTCTGGGGCCAACGTCCTGACTTTC; size: NA; V: TRBV20-1; D: TRBD1; J: TRBJ2-6
CDR3: CASSARDAGGYTF; DNA: TGTGCCAGCAGTGCTCGGGACGCGGGTGGCTACACCTTC; size: NA; V: TRBV27; D: NA; J: TRBJ1-2
CDR3: CASRGTGIMWQNIQYF; DNA: TGTGCCAGCAGAGGGACAGGGATAATGTGGCAAAACATTCAGTACTTC; size: NA; V: TRBV6-2/TRBV6-3; D: TRBD1; J: TRBJ2-4
CDR3: CASSLQEYGQPQHF; DNA: TGTGCCAGCAGCTTACAGGAGTATGGTCAGCCCCAGCATTTT; size: NA; V: TRBV7-2; D: NA; J: TRBJ1-5
CDR3: CASSFKGVGTGELFF; DNA: TGTGCCAGCAGTTTCAAGGGAGTAGGGACCGGGGAGCTGTTTTTT; size: NA; V: TRBV28; D: NA; J: TRBJ2-2
CDR3: CASSGTSTYGYTF; DNA: TGTGCCAGCAGTGGGACCTCCACGTATGGCTACACCTTC; size: NA; V: TRBV12-3/TRBV12-4; D: NA; J: TRBJ1-2
CDR3: CSVEDRTVNLYEQYF; DNA: TGCAGCGTTGAAGACCGGACAGTAAACCTTTACGAGCAGTACTTC; size: NA; V: TRBV29-1; D: NA; J: TRBJ2-7
CDR3: CASSVATVNTEAFF; DNA: TGTGCCAGCAGCGTAGCCACAGTGAACACTGAAGCTTTCTTT; size: NA; V: TRBV7-8; D: NA; J: TRBJ1-1
CDR3: CAISESSAPTDTQYF; DNA: TGTGCCATCAGTGAGTCTAGCGCACCCACAGATACGCAGTATTTT; size: NA; V: TRBV10-3; D: NA; J: TRBJ2-3
CDR3: CASRRQGATDTQYF; DNA: TGCGCCAGCAGACGACAGGGGGCAACGGATACGCAGTATTTT; size: NA; V: TRBV4-3; D: TRBD1; J: TRBJ2-3
CDR3: CASRDPGMSEQFF; DNA: TGTGCCAGCAGGGACCCAGGGATGAGTGAGCAGTTCTTC; size: NA; V: TRBV6-2/TRBV6-3; D: NA; J: TRBJ2-1
CDR3: CASSLLFLGQQETQYF; DNA: TGTGCCAGCAGCTTGCTTTTCCTTGGACAGCAAGAGACCCAGTACTTC; size: NA; V: TRBV5-8; D: NA; J: TRBJ2-5
CDR3: CASSLALASQRTDTQYF; DNA: TGTGCCAGCAGCTTAGCCCTCGCGAGCCAGAGGACAGATACGCAGTATTTT; size: NA; V: TRBV13; D: NA; J: TRBJ2-3
CDR3: CSAPRDLDNTDTQYF; DNA: TGCAGTGCGCCACGGGACCTGGATAACACAGATACGCAGTATTTT; size: NA; V: TRBV20-1; D: NA; J: TRBJ2-3
CDR3: CASSPEGTKNIQYF; DNA: TGCGCCAGCAGCCCCGAAGGCACCAAAAACATTCAGTACTTC; size: NA; V: TRBV5-1; D: NA; J: TRBJ2-4
CDR3: CASSQDRTDYGYTF; DNA: TGCGCCAGCAGCCAAGATAGGACCGACTATGGCTACACCTTC; size: few; V: TRBV4-1; D: NA; J: TRBJ1-2
CDR3: CASTPMRAGGTDTQYF; DNA: TGTGCCAGCACCCCGATGAGGGCAGGGGGCACAGATACGCAGTATTTT; size: NA; V: TRBV12-3/TRBV12-4; D: NA; J: TRBJ2-3
CDR3: CASGGPQQPQHF; DNA: TGTGCCAGCGGCGGACCGCAGCAGCCCCAGCATTTT; size: NA; V: TRBV12-3/TRBV12-4; D: NA; J: TRBJ1-5
CDR3: CASGLYHINEQFF; DNA: TGCGCCAGCGGGTTGTACCACATCAATGAGCAGTTCTTC; size: NA; V: TRBV4-1; D: NA; J: TRBJ2-1
CDR3: CASSFHITGAQENEQFF; DNA: TGCGCCAGCAGCTTCCACATTACAGGGGCGCAGGAGAATGAGCAGTTCTTC; size: NA; V: TRBV5-1; D: TRBD1; J: TRBJ2-1
CDR3: CASSLGRVHSPLHF; DNA: TGTGCCAGCAGTTTAGGGCGGGTACATTCACCCCTCCACTTT; size: few; V: TRBV28; D: NA; J: TRBJ1-6
CDR3: CAISVQNTEAFF; DNA: TGTGCCATCAGTGTACAGAACACTGAAGCTTTCTTT; size: NA; V: TRBV10-3; D: NA; J: TRBJ1-1
CDR3: CAGSLERGGLFF; DNA: TGTGCCGGCAGCTTAGAGCGGGGGGGACTGTTCTTC; size: NA; V: TRBV7-9; D: TRBD2; J: TRBJ2-1
CDR3: CASSSRPSADTQYF; DNA: TGTGCCAGCAGTTCACGACCGTCCGCAGATACGCAGTATTTT; size: few; V: TRBV27; D: NA; J: TRBJ2-3
CDR3: CASSARLAGTDTQYF; DNA: TGTGCCAGCAGTGCGAGACTAGCGGGAACAGATACGCAGTATTTT; size: NA; V: TRBV6-1; D: TRBD2; J: TRBJ2-3
CDR3: CASSSIQGSSTF; DNA: TGTGCCAGCAGCTCGATCCAGGGGAGCTCCACCTTC; size: NA; V: TRBV7-8; D: NA; J: TRBJ1-2
CDR3: CASSYGPQVYEQYF; DNA: TGTGCCAGCAGTTACGGTCCACAGGTCTACGAGCAGTACTTC; size: NA; V: TRBV6-6; D: NA; J: TRBJ2-7
CDR3: CASSPLTTNEKLFF; DNA: TGTGCCAGCAGTCCCCTCACAACTAATGAAAAACTGTTTTTT; size: many; V: TRBV27; D: NA; J: TRBJ1-4
CDR3: CASSMGDHLTQYF; DNA: TGTGCCAGCAGTATGGGCGACCACCTAACGCAGTATTTT; size: few; V: TRBV28; D: NA; J: TRBJ2-3
CDR3: CASSPSPGLNQPQHF; DNA: TGTGCCAGCAGTCCCTCGCCAGGGCTCAATCAGCCCCAGCATTTT; size: NA; V: TRBV28; D: NA; J: TRBJ1-5
CDR3: CASSQQSGYTDTQYF; DNA: TGTGCCAGCAGCCAACAGTCCGGTTACACAGATACGCAGTATTTT; size: NA; V: TRBV14; D: NA; J: TRBJ2-3
CDR3: CASSSQRESLEQFF; DNA: TGTGCCAGTAGTTCCCAACGTGAATCCCTGGAGCAGTTCTTC; size: NA; V: TRBV19; D: NA; J: TRBJ2-1
CDR3: CAIGTGEVYNEQFF; DNA: TGTGCCATCGGTACAGGGGAGGTGTACAATGAGCAGTTCTTC; size: NA; V: TRBV10-3; D: NA; J: TRBJ2-1
CDR3: CASSSGTGVLLYEQYF; DNA: TGTGCCAGCAGCTCCGGGACAGGGGTTCTCCTCTACGAGCAGTACTTC; size: NA; V: TRBV5-6; D: TRBD1; J: TRBJ2-7
CDR3: CASSYATRETQYF; DNA: TGTGCCAGCAGTTATGCAACCAGGGAGACCCAGTACTTC; size: NA; V: TRBV6-6; D: NA; J: TRBJ2-5
CDR3: CSAMNRGTRLTKNIQYF; DNA: TGCAGTGCTATGAACAGGGGGACACGTTTAACCAAAAACATTCAGTACTTC; size: NA; V: TRBV20-1; D: TRBD1; J: TRBJ2-4
CDR3: CANSQEGLAEYEQYF; DNA: TGCGCCAACAGCCAAGAGGGACTAGCAGAATACGAGCAGTACTTC; size: NA; V: TRBV4-1; D: TRBD2; J: TRBJ2-7
CDR3: CASSLTTTGANQPQHF; DNA: TGTGCCAGCAGTTTGACTACGACAGGGGCCAATCAGCCCCAGCATTTT; size: NA; V: TRBV27; D: TRBD1; J: TRBJ1-5
CDR3: CASSLTDGFGQETQYF; DNA: TGTGCCAGCAGCTTAACTGACGGTTTCGGACAAGAGACCCAGTACTTC; size: NA; V: TRBV7-2; D: NA; J: TRBJ2-5
CDR3: CASSITSSAKNIQYF; DNA: TGTGCCAGTAGTATAACTAGCTCCGCCAAAAACATTCAGTACTTC; size: few; V: TRBV19; D: NA; J: TRBJ2-4
CDR3: CASSEALVGETQYF; DNA: TGTGCCAGCAGTGAAGCTTTAGTAGGCGAGACCCAGTACTTC; size: NA; V: TRBV6-1; D: NA; J: TRBJ2-5
CDR3: CSVETEPGTEAFF; DNA: TGCAGCGTAGAGACCGAGCCGGGGACTGAAGCTTTCTTT; size: NA; V: TRBV29-1; D: NA; J: TRBJ1-1
CDR3: CASSFRGVGEAFF; DNA: TGTGCCAGCAGTTTCCGGGGAGTAGGTGAAGCTTTCTTT; size: once; V: TRBV27; D: NA; J: TRBJ1-1
CDR3: CASSLGASYEQYF; DNA: TGTGCCAGCAGTTTGGGGGCCTCCTACGAGCAGTACTTC; size: many; V: TRBV27; D: NA; J: TRBJ2-7
CDR3: CASSLVGGGTSTDTQYF; DNA: TGTGCCAGCAGTCTGGTTGGAGGGGGAACTAGCACAGATACGCAGTATTTT; size: many; V: TRBV25-1; D: NA; J: TRBJ2-3
CDR3: CASRRGQGPKGYGYTF; DNA: TGTGCCAGCAGACGAGGACAGGGCCCCAAGGGCTATGGCTACACCTTC; size: NA; V: TRBV12-3/TRBV12-4; D: TRBD1; J: TRBJ1-2
CDR3: CASSPWDSPYNEQFF; DNA: TGTGCCAGCAGCCCCTGGGACAGCCCGTACAATGAGCAGTTCTTC; size: NA; V: TRBV12-3/TRBV12-4; D: TRBD1; J: TRBJ2-1
CDR3: CASSLVPGHEQYF; DNA: TGTGCCAGCAGCTTGGTTCCGGGTCATGAGCAGTACTTC; size: few; V: TRBV5-5; D: NA; J: TRBJ2-7
CDR3: CASSGGTSGGESTDTQYF; DNA: TGTGCCAGCAGCGGGGGGACTAGCGGGGGGGAAAGCACAGATACGCAGTATTTT; size: NA; V: TRBV7-2; D: TRBD2; J: TRBJ2-3
CDR3: CASSLAASGSSGANVLTF; DNA: TGCGCCAGCAGCTTGGCAGCCAGTGGGAGCTCTGGGGCCAACGTCCTGACTTTC; size: NA; V: TRBV5-1; D: NA; J: TRBJ2-6
CDR3: CASSFRGKGSGLLAKNIQYF; DNA: TGTGCCAGCAGTTTTCGGGGGAAAGGCTCAGGGCTCCTAGCCAAAAACATTCAGTACTTC; size: NA; V: TRBV6-2/TRBV6-3; D: NA; J: TRBJ2-4
CDR3: CASRPGTGSNEQYF; DNA: TGTGCCAGCAGACCGGGGACAGGTAGCAATGAGCAGTACTTC; size: NA; V: TRBV28; D: TRBD1; J: TRBJ2-5
CDR3: CASSYRAEYEQYF; DNA: TGTGCCAGCAGTTACCGGGCTGAGTACGAGCAGTACTTC; size: few; V: TRBV6-5; D: NA; J: TRBJ2-7
CDR3: CASWGESVGTDTQYF; DNA: TGTGCCAGCTGGGGAGAGAGCGTGGGCACAGATACGCAGTATTTT; size: few; V: TRBV6-4; D: NA; J: TRBJ2-3
CDR3: CASSSGGGISGANVLTF; DNA: TGTGCCAGCAGCTCCGGGGGGGGCATCTCTGGGGCCAACGTCCTGACTTTC; size: NA; V: TRBV28; D: TRBD2; J: TRBJ2-6
CDR3: CASSLATLRGTDTQYF; DNA: TGCGCCAGCAGCTTGGCGACCCTAAGGGGGACAGATACGCAGTATTTT; size: NA; V: TRBV5-1; D: NA; J: TRBJ2-3